This TCR beta chain stems from a study of CD8+CD57+ T cells in acquired aplastic anemia (dated by TCRdb to the late 2010s). Concerning the study at large: DNA extracted from sorted CD4+ and CD8+ cells had a mean of about 3.3 ug, with a range of roughly 0.2 to 27.4 ug. CD8+CD57+ expansion was defined as a frequency above the mean frequency observed in healthy subjects. Paper-wide results and their limitations: No significant difference in CD8+ Simpson's diversity was found between patients and healthy controls (P=0.060). Although roughly 29 CD8+ CDR3 sequences were shared by patients and controls, these sequences appeared highly expressed in patients and within the immunodominant clones of patients.

This clonotype was counted only a few times. The antigen this receptor binds is unknown. No base-level quality is on record; no much larger clone is a single base apart. Counted from cysteine to phenylalanine, this CDR3 has 13 amino acids. Kept here is only the CDR3 DNA, which spans 39 bases and is read in frame from base 1. Ends trimmed: V by 5 bases, J by 4 bases; bases unmatched to a gene: 0. From the germline V gene (reference sequence), CDR1 is LNHNV and CDR2 is YYDKDF. Genomic DNA was used as template for profiling of TCR beta VDJ combinations and CDR3 sequences. An Illumina HiSeq 2000 was the platform used for TCR repertoire sequencing. The study's processing was this. Repertoires were assessed using TRBV/TRBJ rearrangement plots, CDR3 size and DJ length profiles, and Simpson's diversity index. The immunodominant clone was defined as the most abundant DNA sequence in deep sequencing data. CDR3 amino acid sequences were checked for sharing across subjects and were also compared against the VDJdb database and published repertoires. The public reads were run again by TCRdb, first through fastp at Q25 and then through MiXCR, and only productive beta chains were kept. Duplicate CDR3 protein sequences are folded into a single record with the most common DNA and genes. The V and J calls shown here were made by TCRdb, not taken from the authors' results. The sample profile shows 95,000 to 150,000 distinct CDR3 sequences; about 50% of them were found once. Under 35% of the sample comes from the top ten.

Patients chosen for sequencing had shown expansion of CD8+CD57+ cells by flow cytometry. All patients had severe acquired aplastic anemia diagnosed by International Study of Aplastic Anemia and Agranulocytosis and Camitta criteria. At the time blood was sampled, none of the patients had received any therapy. TCR repertoires of sorted CD4+ and CD8+ blood T cells from severe aplastic anemia patients and healthy subjects were deep-sequenced in the study. In the USA, patient enrollment took place under clinicaltrials.gov protocols 00001620, 01623167, 00001397, 00071045, 00081523 and 00961064. Ficoll-Paque density gradient centrifugation was used to isolate peripheral blood mononuclear cells. CD4+ and CD8+ T cells were sorted by FACS or magnetic beads before DNA extraction.

The sequencing input was sorted CD4+, CD8+, or CD8+CD57+ T cells (not recorded which) from PBMCs. The chain couples TRBV15 to TRBJ1-3, and 9 bases in between align with TRBD1. This clonotype originated in a human donor with aplastic anemia. The sequenced DNA is TGTGCCACCAGCGGGACAGGGGGAAACACCATATATTTT. Its translation reads: CATSGTGGNTIYF. Supplemented by the reference TRBV15 and TRBJ1-3 proteins around the CDR3, the complete variable domain is DAMVIQNPRYQVTQFGKPVTLSCSQTLNHNVMYWYQQKSSQAPKLLFHYYDKDFNNEADTPDNFQSRRPNTSFCFLDIRSPGLGDTAMYLCATSGTGGNTIYFGEGSWLTVV.